The 29 T cell receptor beta chains given below trace back to one sample, sequenced in a study of CD8 T cells in Susac syndrome. Random hexamers served to reverse transcribe roughly 0.45 to 1 ug RNA. TCRdb called the immunoSEQ multiplex PCR reads again in MiXCR, with one record for every CDR3 protein. The table includes fewer than 250,000 distinct CDR3 sequences, roughly nine tenths detected once. Specimen: CD8+ T cells from PBMCs. All receptors come from a human donor with multiple sclerosis.

V and J are TRBV10-3 and TRBJ2-1, with D possibly being TRBD1 or TRBD2 (6 bases each). Trimming shortened V by 6 bases and J by 4 bases, and 13 bases separated the two germline ends. The CDR3 covers 14 residues. Germline V lookup: CDR1 ENHRY, CDR2 SYGVKD. DNA of the CDR3: TGTGCCATCAGAAGGGGGGAAGGGTACAATGAGCAGTTCTTC. Translated: CAIRRGEGYNEQFF.

This rearrangement joins TRBV3-1 to TRBJ2-2, with TRBD2 matching over 8 bases. CDR1 is LGHDT, CDR2 YNNKEL, per germline (reference sequence). V lost 5 bases, J lost 4 bases, and 12 bases stayed unmatched. The CDR3 is 17 amino acids. CDR3 coding DNA: TGTGCCAGCAGCACATTGCCCGGGACTAGGGCCACCGGGGAGCTGTTTTTT. Amino acids: CASSTLPGTRATGELFF.

This chain uses TRBV30 with TRBJ1-6; no definite D call. Per germline, CDR1 GTSNPN and CDR2 SVGIG (reference sequence). Trimming shortened V by 0 bases and J by 7 bases, and 4 bases separated the two germline ends. There are 12 residues in the CDR3. The CDR3 DNA is TGTGCCTGGAGTGTACAAAATTCACCCCTCCACTTT. It is translated as CAWSVQNSPLHF.

The chain couples TRBV12-3 or TRBV12-4 to TRBJ1-1; D is unresolved. V dropped 7 bases and J dropped 0 bases, with 6 bases sitting between them. The CDR3 sequence is 12 residues long. The CDR3 here is CASNTLNTEAFF. CDR3 DNA: TGTGCCAGCAATACACTGAACACTGAAGCTTTCTTT.

This sequence joins TRBV20-1 and TRBJ1-5; D is ambiguous. CDR3 size: 14 residues. V was clipped by 0 bases and J by 6 bases, with 12 bases between them. Looked up from germline, CDR1 is DFQATT and CDR2 is SNEGSKA (reference sequence). CDR3 in DNA: TGCAGTGCTAGAGATCGGGGAGGGTTTCAGCCCCAGCATTTT. This encodes CSARDRGGFQPQHF.

The J gene is TRBJ2-7, the V gene TRBV7-2, with 7 positions matching TRBD2. The CDR3 is made up of 14 amino acids. CDR1 and CDR2 (germline): SGHTA, FQGNSA. V was clipped by 3 bases and J by 2 bases; unmatched bases: 4. In DNA form, the CDR3 reads TGTGCCAGCAGCTTGGTCGGGGGGACCTACGAGCAGTACTTC. As protein: CASSLVGGTYEQYF.

This CDR3 reads CATSVGVRGPGVEKLFF. CDR3 DNA: TGTGCCACCTCAGTGGGAGTGAGGGGGCCGGGTGTTGAAAAACTGTTTTTT. This chain joins TRBV15 and TRBJ1-4; the match to TRBD1 covers 7 bases. This CDR3 comprises 17 residues. The V gene's germline CDR1 is LNHNV and CDR2 YYDKDF (reference sequence). Trimming removed 8 bases from V and 7 bases from J; junction bases left unmatched: 19.

V and J are TRBV6-6 and TRBJ1-1; D is possibly TRBD1 (6 bases). V lost 8 bases, J lost 0 bases, and 13 bases lay in between. Germline V lookup: CDR1 MNHNY, CDR2 SVGAGI (reference sequence). The CDR3 runs to 14 residues. CDR3 loop: CASGRGGMNTEAFF. As DNA, the CDR3 is TGTGCCAGCGGCAGGGGAGGAATGAACACTGAAGCTTTCTTT.

This chain joins TRBV19 and TRBJ1-5, with D perhaps TRBD1 (5 bases). CDR3 length equals 12 residues. Per the germline V gene, CDR1 is LNHDA and CDR2 is SQIVND (reference sequence). V was shortened by 7 bases and J by 11 bases, with 15 bases between the two germline ends. The CDR3 is CASNAEATAQHF. The CDR3 coding sequence is TGTGCCAGTAATGCTGAAGCGACAGCCCAGCATTTT.

This chain uses TRBV14 with TRBJ2-6, with D perhaps matching TRBD1 (5 bases). The CDR3 is 18 residues long. CDR1 is SGHDN, CDR2 FVKESK, per germline. Trimming cost V 0 bases and J 2 bases, with 14 bases left between them. The CDR3 coding sequence is TGTGCCAGCAGCCAAGATAGGGGCCCGGCCCCTGGGGCCAACGTCCTGACTTTC. Translating it yields CASSQDRGPAPGANVLTF.

The V and J genes are TRBV5-1 and TRBJ1-1; no definite D call. Between the trimmed V and J ends, which lost 0 bases and 6 bases, there was a span of 6 bases. The CDR3 loop spans 12 amino acids. Germline lookup yields CDR1 SGHRS and CDR2 YFSETQ. The CDR3 sequence: CASSLGQSEAFF. The DNA for the CDR3 is TGCGCCAGCAGCTTGGGGCAGTCTGAAGCTTTCTTT. The full variable domain, rest sourced from reference TRBV5-1 and TRBJ1-1, is KAGVTQTPRYLIKTRGQQVTLSCSPISGHRSVSWYQQTPGQGLQFLFEYFSETQRNKGNFPGRFSGRQFSNSRSEMNVSTLELGDSALYLCASSLGQSEAFFGQGTRLTVV.

The count of this clonotype is one. The gene calls are TRBV29-1 and TRBJ2-1; 12 bases agree with TRBD2. The germline gives CDR1 SQVTM, CDR2 ANQGSEA. There are 15 residues in the CDR3. V lost 5 bases, J lost 7 bases, and 9 bases stayed unmatched. For the CDR3, the DNA is TGCAGCGTTTACAAGGGACTAGCGGGCCTTAATGAGCAGTTCTTC. Its protein product is CSVYKGLAGLNEQFF.

The chain carries TRBV5-6 and TRBJ2-7; 13 nucleotides match TRBD2. V was clipped by 1 base and J by 2 bases; unmatched bases: 6. CDR1 is SGHDT and CDR2 is YYEEEE in the germline V gene. This CDR3 region has 17 residues. The CDR3 coding sequence is TGTGCCAGCAGCTTGCTGGGACTAGCGGGGTTAACCTACGAGCAGTACTTC. Translating it yields CASSLLGLAGLTYEQYF.

This chain links TRBV10-3 with TRBJ2-1, with TRBD2 matching 7 bases. This CDR3 is 15 amino acids long. V trimming: 2 bases; J trimming: 8 bases; junction bases outside the gene matches: 9. Germline-derived CDR1 and CDR2 are ENHRY and SYGVKD. CDR3 region: CAISEEIAGGDEQFF. CDR3 nucleotide sequence: TGTGCCATCAGTGAGGAAATAGCGGGTGGCGATGAGCAGTTCTTC.

The CDR3 sequence is CASSLARRGDEQYF. The CDR3 region has the DNA TGTGCCAGCAGTTTAGCCCGGAGGGGCGATGAGCAGTACTTC. The rearrangement links TRBV12-3 or TRBV12-4 to TRBJ2-7, with D perhaps matching TRBD2 (6 bases). CDR3 length: 14 amino acids. V lost 0 bases and J lost 7, with 13 bases in between.

DNA of the CDR3: TGTGCCAGCCGTCGGGACAGGGATTGGGACACTGAAGCTTTCTTT. This encodes CASRRDRDWDTEAFF. The chain joins TRBV25-1 to TRBJ1-1, with TRBD1 matching over 9 bases. The CDR3 runs 15 residues. V lost 8 bases to trimming and J lost 3 bases; unmatched junction nucleotides: 10. Germline assignment: CDR1 MGHDK and CDR2 SYGVNS.

This chain uses TRBV24-1 with TRBJ2-5; D gene unclear. CDR3 length: 13 residues. V dropped 1 base and J dropped 5 bases, with 7 bases sitting between them. Germline CDR1 reads KGHDR; CDR2 reads SFDVKD. The CDR3 nucleotides read TGTGCCACCAGTGATTTTTCGGAGGAGACCCAGTACTTC. Residues: CATSDFSEETQYF.

This chain connects TRBV3-1 to TRBJ2-7; TRBD1 matches at 9 bases. The trim removed 0 bases at V and 2 bases at J, leaving 2 bases unmatched. CDR1 and CDR2 (germline): LGHDT, YNNKEL (reference sequence). The CDR3 spans 15 residues. CDR3 in amino acids: CASSQEGTGPYEQYF. The CDR3, as DNA: TGTGCCAGCAGCCAAGAAGGGACAGGGCCCTACGAGCAGTACTTC.

This sequence joins TRBV13 and TRBJ1-1; possibly TRBD1 for D (5 bases). V was trimmed by 0 bases and J by 4 bases, leaving 15 bases between them. The CDR3 totals 16 residues. Germline CDR1 is PRHDT and CDR2 is FYEKMQ (reference sequence). CDR3 sequence reads: CASSLGLGVTATEAFF. CDR3 nucleotide sequence: TGTGCCAGCAGCTTAGGTTTGGGGGTGACAGCCACTGAAGCTTTCTTT.

The chain couples TRBV7-8 to TRBJ2-3; D is perhaps TRBD2 (6 bases). The CDR3 loop spans 14 amino acids. Germline CDR1 reads SGHVS; CDR2 reads FQNEAQ. The ends were cut back, 2 bases at V and 2 bases at J, with 8 bases in the middle. Written as DNA, the CDR3 is TGTGCCAGCAGCTTACGGGACTCCACAGATACGCAGTATTTT. Protein: CASSLRDSTDTQYF. Looking up the rest from reference TRBV7-8 and TRBJ2-3 gives the full variable domain: GAGVSQSPRYKVAKRGQDVALRCDPISGHVSLFWYQQALGQGPEFLTYFQNEAQLDKSGLPSDRFFAERPEGSVSTLKIQRTQQEDSAVYLCASSLRDSTDTQYFGPGTRLTVL.

This clonotype was found once. The rearrangement uses TRBV20-1 and TRBJ2-3; D perhaps matches TRBD2 (6 bases). V was shortened by 3 bases and J by 2 bases, with 15 bases between the two germline ends. Germline CDR1 DFQATT, CDR2 SNEGSKA (reference sequence). There are 15 residues in the CDR3. The CDR3 coding sequence is TGCAGTGCTAGGGGGGGAGGCCACCTCACAGATACGCAGTATTTT. Protein: CSARGGGHLTDTQYF.

V and J are TRBV12-3 or TRBV12-4 and TRBJ2-3; 11 bases align to TRBD2. The CDR3 spans 19 residues. Losses at the gene ends were 5 bases for V and 0 bases for J; bases not matched to a gene: 13. The CDR3 here is CASSPYTSGGALSTDTQYF. The CDR3 coding sequence is TGTGCCAGCAGTCCTTATACTAGCGGGGGAGCCCTCAGCACAGATACGCAGTATTTT.

V is TRBV12-3 or TRBV12-4 and J is TRBJ2-7, with 8 bases matching TRBD2. The CDR3 runs to 14 residues. V lost 3 bases, J lost 3 bases, and 4 bases stayed unmatched. CDR3 nucleotide sequence: TGTGCCAGCAGTTTTACGCGGGGGGTCTACGAGCAGTACTTC. It encodes CASSFTRGVYEQYF.

V is TRBV10-3 and J is TRBJ2-7, with D possibly called TRBD1 or TRBD2 (7 bases each). From germline, CDR1 is ENHRY and CDR2 SYGVKD. This CDR3 has 17 residues. Trimming cost V 3 bases and J 0 bases, with 18 bases left between them. The DNA of the CDR3 is TGTGCCATCAGTGATCCTGGGAGGGAGGGGGCCTCCTACGAGCAGTACTTC. It translates to CAISDPGREGASYEQYF.

The chain carries TRBV7-9 and TRBJ1-1, with D possibly matching TRBD1 (6 bases). V lost 4 bases and J lost 0, with 12 bases in between. The CDR3 length is 15 residues. Looked up from germline, CDR1 is SEHNR and CDR2 is FQNEAQ (reference sequence). The CDR3 bases are TGTGCCAGCAGCTCCTCCGGGGGGCTGAACACTGAAGCTTTCTTT. It codes for CASSSSGGLNTEAFF.

The J gene is TRBJ2-6, the V gene TRBV19, with D unresolved. The CDR3 runs to 12 residues. From germline, CDR1 is LNHDA and CDR2 SQIVND (reference sequence). V was pared by 6 bases and J by 4 bases, with 4 bases between. CDR3 DNA: TGTGCCAGTAGGTACGGGGCCAACGTCCTGACTTTC. This encodes CASRYGANVLTF. The variable domain in full, with the rest retrieved from reference TRBV19 and TRBJ2-6, is DGGITQSPKYLFRKEGQNVTLSCEQNLNHDAMYWYRQDPGQGLRLIYYSQIVNDFQKGDIAEGYSVSREKKESFPLTVTSAQKNPTAFYLCASRYGANVLTFGAGSRLTVL.

The chain is built from TRBV7-2 and TRBJ2-5, with 8 bases that match TRBD2. CDR1 SGHTA and CDR2 FQGNSA come from the germline V gene. V shed 4 bases, J shed 5 bases, and the junction held 12 bases outside the gene matches. This CDR3 has 16 residues. CDR3 nucleotides: TGTGCCAGCAGCTCCCCAACTAGCGGCGCGGGGGAGACCCAGTACTTC. Its protein is CASSSPTSGAGETQYF.

The J gene is TRBJ1-2, the V gene TRBV15; D gene ambiguous. The CDR3 contains 12 residues. V lost 3 bases to trimming and J lost 3 bases, with 5 bases between them. Germline CDR1 reads LNHNV; CDR2 reads YYDKDF (reference sequence). The CDR3 spells CATSRTDYGYTF. Written as DNA, the CDR3 is TGTGCCACCAGCAGGACGGACTATGGCTACACCTTC.

The V and J genes are TRBV7-9 and TRBJ1-2, with TRBD1 matching over 12 bases. V lost 4 bases, J lost 4 bases, and 13 bases stayed unmatched. This CDR3 contains 18 residues. Germline V gene sequence: CDR1 SEHNR, CDR2 FQNEAQ (reference sequence). CDR3 sequence: CASSSQSGQGALIYGYTF. In nucleotides, the CDR3 is TGTGCCAGCAGCTCGCAGTCGGGACAGGGGGCCCTCATCTATGGCTACACCTTC.